The T cell receptor (beta chain) under discussion was sequenced for a study of low-dose radiotherapy and immunotherapy resistance in tumors. V lost 1 base and J 4 bases, leaving 5 bases between the germline ends. From germline, CDR1 is LGHDT and CDR2 YNNKEL (reference sequence). This CDR3 contains 12 residues. First-strand cDNA relied on TRAV- and TRBV-specific primers spanning alpha and beta chains. A constant-region primer paired with the V-primer adapter amplified TCRs over 20 PCR cycles. TCRdb fed the reads into MiXCR, producing one record per CDR3 protein. The table lists under 8,500 distinct CDR3 sequences, roughly 58% of them singletons, with roughly 13% in the top ten.

The sequence came from a human donor with advanced metastatic prostate, ovarian, gallbladder or colorectal cancer (not recorded which). This table probably holds off-target reads from a library built for another chain. V gene TRBV3-1 combines with J gene TRBJ2-7; D perhaps matches TRBD2 (5 bases). For the CDR3, the DNA is TGTGCCAGCAGCCAAGGGACTTACGAGCAGTACTTC. Translation: CASSQGTYEQYF.